This is a list of T cell receptor beta chains from one sample in a study of blood T cell repertoires in COVID-19. Sequenced by immunoSEQ multiplex PCR; TCRdb stores in-frame clones only, minus some. The table shows 220,000 or so clones, with around 86% occurring only once. The sample consisted of PBMCs or T cells enriched from blood (not recorded which). Receptor source: a woman between 45 and 60 years old who had recovered from COVID-19. Each CDR3 is given with its conserved first and last residue. The size of a clone is reported for some rows only, either as once, few or many, or as a class for expanded clones.

V gene	clone size	J gene	CDR3 protein
TRBV3-1/TRBV3-2	few	TRBJ1-2	CASSLGGAVYGYTF
TRBV7-8	once	TRBJ2-3	CASSLVLQGADTQYF
TRBV28	.	TRBJ2-2	CAMREAAGELFF
TRBV4-2	.	TRBJ1-1	CASSQPNTEAFF
TRBV7-3	.	TRBJ2-1	CASSSPGGSDEQFF
TRBV28	.	TRBJ2-1	CASSLHRANEQFF
TRBV25-1	.	TRBJ2-7	CASSEKGASSSYEQYF
TRBV9	.	TRBJ2-3	CASSALEGGSTDTQYF
TRBV19	.	TRBJ1-2	CASSILGPIYDGYTF
TRBV4-1	.	TRBJ2-2	CASSQDQGGINTGELFF
TRBV28	.	TRBJ2-7	CASSLGSGTGVYEQYF
TRBV19	.	TRBJ2-2	CASSIQWGPGGELFF
TRBV3-1/TRBV3-2	.	TRBJ2-3	CASSQGGLVVQDTQYF
TRBV7-9	.	TRBJ1-4	CASSPSRRGLEKLFF
TRBV7-3	.	TRBJ1-2	CASSFRGGDGYTF
TRBV6-2/TRBV6-3	.	TRBJ2-7	CASSYRQDYEQYF
TRBV3-1/TRBV3-2	.	TRBJ2-1	CASSQDSLGLAGEQFF
TRBV7-2	.	TRBJ1-1	CASSSTGGGTEAFF
TRBV5-1	.	TRBJ1-1	CASSEPNSEAFF
TRBV28	.	TRBJ1-5	CAHGGTSNQPQHF
TRBV13	.	TRBJ2-1	CASSFRDGGRWNEQFF
TRBV4-3	.	TRBJ1-1	CASSQESGQTAFF
TRBV4-3	once	TRBJ1-2	CASSQTQGARLGYTF
TRBV13	.	TRBJ1-3	CASSLGLITGNTIYF
TRBV28	.	TRBJ2-7	CASSFSLYEQYF
TRBV28	.	TRBJ1-5	CASSGAYGNQPQHF
TRBV19	.	TRBJ2-3	CASSIGALAMADTQYF
TRBV4-3	.	TRBJ2-2	CASSQDLAGGGAGELFF
TRBV7-8	.	TRBJ2-5	CASSLVFYQETQYF
TRBV5-1	.	TRBJ2-4	CASSLAPGENIQYF
TRBV19	once	TRBJ1-4	CATSPTVTNEKLFF
TRBV11-1	.	TRBJ1-2	CASKLAPNYGYTF
TRBV30	.	TRBJ2-5	CAWSKTTGFETQYF
TRBV11-3	once	TRBJ1-2	CASSLDRGLDGYTF
TRBV5-1	.	TRBJ1-4	CASSLNPGQGDEKLFF
TRBV9	.	TRBJ2-1	CASSVGLAGANEQFF
TRBV5-1	.	TRBJ2-3	CASSPSGTDTQYF
TRBV4-1	.	TRBJ1-5	CASSQPDRVDQPQHF
TRBV5-1	.	TRBJ2-2	CASSVGQGFTGELFF
TRBV29-1	.	TRBJ1-1	CSVDEGQTNTEAFF
TRBV2	.	TRBJ2-5	CASRRAEGRETQYF
TRBV7-7	.	TRBJ2-5	CASSLGSGQQETQYF
TRBV12-3/TRBV12-4	.	TRBJ1-6	CASSSGANSPLHF
TRBV9	.	TRBJ2-3	CASSVALASGIADTQYF
TRBV6-4	.	TRBJ1-6	CASGRDNNSPLHF
TRBV5-1	once	TRBJ2-7	CASSLAVLGQAYEQYF
TRBV19	.	TRBJ1-2	CASTTAGTASRGYTF
TRBV5-4	many	TRBJ1-1	CASSPSTANTEAFF
TRBV19	.	TRBJ2-1	CASSIIRAVLAGDYNEQFF
TRBV16	.	TRBJ1-5	CASSPSGDRVQPQHF
TRBV4-2	.	TRBJ2-5	CASSPGTSGLETQYF